These 15 T cell receptor beta chains were all obtained from the same sample, sequenced in a study of beta chain features in type 1 diabetes (dated by TCRdb to about 2018). Library preparation used the immunoSEQ multiplex PCR assay. All of the isolated RNA was reverse transcribed with the High Capacity cDNA Reverse Transcription Kit, so expressed TCRB transcripts were sequenced. TCRdb provides this immuneACCESS table in a form limited to in-frame rearrangements. Some clones are lacking; in checked studies, under half of them reflect an unresolved V gene, and why the rest are absent is not known. Across this sample there are about 320,000 clones, with 11% to 15% seen only once. 6.7% of the sample comes from the top ten. Input material: central memory CD4+ T cells from blood. Receptors were obtained from a man aged 25-45 years in good health.

Ten or more counts support this clone. The chain is built from TRBV4-2 and TRBJ1-5; no definite D call. The V and J ends lost 1 base and 6 bases respectively, with 7 bases between them. The CDR3 contains 13 residues. Per germline, CDR1 LGHNA and CDR2 YNFKEQ. The CDR3 bases are TGTGCCAGCAGCCAAGTACCCGGTCAGCCCCAGCATTTT. Amino acid sequence: CASSQVPGQPQHF.

The rearrangement uses TRBV7-9 and TRBJ1-2, with D perhaps TRBD1 (6 bases). The germline V and J ends were trimmed by 4 bases and 2 bases, with 8 bases remaining between them. The CDR3 covers 13 residues. Germline-derived CDR1 and CDR2 are SEHNR and FQNEAQ (reference sequence). The CDR3 region is CASSYRANYGYTF. The DNA of the CDR3 is TGTGCCAGCAGCTACAGGGCCAACTATGGCTACACCTTC.

This clone was recorded many times. The V call is TRBV11-2, the J call TRBJ2-4; 9 bases fit TRBD2. The CDR3 has 16 amino acids. CDR1 SGHAT and CDR2 FQNNGV come from the germline V gene. The junction had 15 bases not matched to a gene; V was cut back by 6 bases and J by 9 bases. The CDR3 sequence is CASRFSRSGGPGIQYF. The CDR3 nucleotides are TGTGCCAGCAGATTCTCCCGTAGCGGGGGACCCGGCATTCAGTACTTC.

This sequence joins TRBV7-9 and TRBJ1-2; D remains ambiguous. The CDR3 covers 13 residues. Germline V lookup: CDR1 SEHNR, CDR2 FQNEAQ (reference sequence). Between the trimmed V and J ends, which lost 5 bases and 4 bases, there was a span of 11 bases. Written as DNA, the CDR3 is TGTGCCAGCAGCGTTGACGGACTCTATGGCTACACCTTC. It is translated as CASSVDGLYGYTF.

This chain links TRBV15 with TRBJ2-3, with a possible D match to TRBD2 (7 bases). The length of the CDR3 is 18 residues. V was pared by 7 bases and J by 6 bases, with 29 bases between. Germline CDR1 and CDR2: LNHNV and YYDKDF (reference sequence). The CDR3, as DNA: TGTGCCACCAAGGTGCCTCAAGGGGGAGGGCCCTCAGGGGATACGCAGTATTTT. This sequence encodes CATKVPQGGGPSGDTQYF.

The chain employs TRBV10-2 and TRBJ1-1, with TRBD1 as a possible D gene (5 bases). CDR1 and CDR2 from the germline V gene are WSHSY and SAAADI. The CDR3 sequence is 15 residues long. The V end was cut by 4 bases, the J end by 3 bases, with 15 bases between. The CDR3 protein is CASSGGVRGYTEAFF. The CDR3 DNA reads TGCGCCAGCAGTGGGGGCGTCAGAGGGTACACTGAAGCTTTCTTT.

The genes are TRBV15 and TRBJ1-4; no firm D call. Germline CDR1 reads LNHNV; CDR2 reads YYDKDF (reference sequence). The CDR3 covers 15 residues. Trimming removed 0 bases from V and 3 bases from J, with 8 bases in between. The CDR3: CATSRDGRPNEKLFF. Written as DNA, the CDR3 is TGTGCCACCAGCAGAGACGGACGTCCTAATGAAAAACTGTTTTTT.

This clone was seen a handful of times. This rearrangement joins TRBV25-1 to TRBJ2-1; tentatively, D is TRBD1 (5 bases). Trimming pared 4 bases from V and 5 bases from J, leaving 15 bases between. CDR1 and CDR2 (germline): MGHDK, SYGVNS. CDR3 size: 15 residues. CDR3 amino acids: CASSVWGSRDNEQFF. CDR3 DNA: TGTGCCAGCAGTGTTTGGGGCTCTAGGGACAATGAGCAGTTCTTC.

This clone occurred a few times. V and J are TRBV5-1 and TRBJ1-3; 9 nucleotides align to TRBD1. This CDR3 is 16 amino acids long. V gave up 4 bases and J gave up 8 bases; unmatched junction bases: 13. Germline values: CDR1 SGHRS, CDR2 YFSETQ. The CDR3 DNA is TGCGCCAGCAGCCCGGGACAGGGAACTATAGGGTACACCATATATTTT. This encodes CASSPGQGTIGYTIYF.

The V call is TRBV30, the J call TRBJ2-7; 8 nucleotides line up with TRBD1. Germline V gene lookup returns CDR1 GTSNPN and CDR2 SVGIG (reference sequence). V lost 4 bases and J lost 5; bases outside the gene matches: 7. This CDR3 is built from 13 residues. Written as DNA, the CDR3 is TGTGCCTGGAATCCCAAGGACAGGGACGAGCAGTACGTC. Amino acids: CAWNPKDRDEQYV.

The J gene is TRBJ1-2, the V gene TRBV4-1; D is uncertain. V was trimmed by 0 bases and J by 5 bases, leaving 10 bases between them. Germline V gene lookup returns CDR1 MGHRA and CDR2 YSYEKL. The CDR3 extends over 14 amino acids. The CDR3 reads CASSQDLRGYGYTF. The CDR3 DNA reads TGCGCCAGCAGCCAAGATCTACGGGGTTATGGCTACACCTTC.

The chain combines TRBV30 with TRBJ2-2; 8 nucleotides align to TRBD1. The germline CDR1 and CDR2 sequences are GTSNPN and SVGIG (reference sequence). This CDR3 has 15 amino acids. J gave up 5 bases and V 2 bases, and 7 bases lay outside the gene matches. The DNA of the CDR3 is TGTGCCTGGAGTAACCGGGACAGGAAAACCGGGGAGCTGTTTTTT. This codes for CAWSNRDRKTGELFF.

This clone came up a few times. V gene TRBV7-9 combines with J gene TRBJ2-1; perhaps TRBD2 as D (5 bases). The CDR3 is made up of 15 amino acids. The germline V and J ends were trimmed by 5 bases and 5 bases, with 16 bases remaining between them. Germline assignment: CDR1 SEHNR and CDR2 FQNEAQ (reference sequence). The CDR3 region is CASSQTGIIDNEQFF. The CDR3, as DNA: TGTGCCAGCAGCCAAACCGGGATTATCGACAATGAGCAGTTCTTC. Using reference TRBV7-9 and TRBJ2-1 for the parts outside the CDR3, the full variable domain is DTGVSQNPRHKITKRGQNVTFRCDPISEHNRLYWYRQTLGQGPEFLTYFQNEAQLEKSRLLSDRFSAERPKGSFSTLEIQRTEQGDSAMYLCASSQTGIIDNEQFFGPGTRLTVL.

The chain combines TRBV16 with TRBJ1-3; D remains ambiguous. Per germline, CDR1 KGHSY and CDR2 FQNENV. The CDR3 consists of 16 residues. The V and J ends lost 2 bases and 1 base respectively, with 12 bases between them. CDR3 in DNA: TGTGCCAGCAGCCAACGGGGAGGATATTCTGGAAACACCATATATTTT. Amino acid sequence: CASSQRGGYSGNTIYF.

The chain employs TRBV4-2 and TRBJ2-5; tentative D call: TRBD2 (5 bases). Germline CDR1 is LGHNA and CDR2 is YNFKEQ. CDR3 length equals 13 residues. Between the trimmed V and J ends, which lost 3 bases and 4 bases, there was a span of 9 bases. The CDR3 region has the DNA TGTGCCAGCAGCCAGGACTTGCGAGAGACCCAGTACTTC. Its protein product is CASSQDLRETQYF.